These 10 T cell receptor beta chains share one sample of origin, sequenced in a study of CD8+ T cells in alopecia areata. Treatment here: oral pan-JAK inhibitor, 5-10 mg twice daily. RNA extraction and reverse transcription yielded cDNA as sequencing template. The method was immunoSEQ multiplex PCR; TCRdb's version includes in-frame clones alone and lacks a portion of them. The sample contains 120,000 or so clones, approximately 60% of which appear only once. Specimen: CD4+ T cells sorted from blood, collected at week 4, from a patient treated with tofacitinib. The receptors stem from a human donor with alopecia areata.

The chain uses TRBV5-4 and TRBJ2-2, with D perhaps matching TRBD2 (6 bases). The CDR3 is 16 residues long. Germline CDR1 is SGHNT and CDR2 is YYREEE (reference sequence). Trimming took 10 bases from V and 1 from J, leaving 20 bases between them. The CDR3 region has the DNA TGTGCCTGGCCCGATGGGGACGGGAGGAACACCGGGGAGCTGTTTTTT. This codes for CAWPDGDGRNTGELFF.

V usage is TRBV20-1 and J usage is TRBJ2-2, with TRBD1 matching 8 bases. The CDR3 has 11 amino acids. J was trimmed by 13 bases and V by 7 bases; bases with no gene match: 8. CDR1 DFQATT and CDR2 SNEGSKA come from the germline V gene (reference sequence). CDR3 amino acids: CSGIGQGGLFF. CDR3 in DNA: TGCAGTGGTATTGGACAGGGAGGGCTGTTTTTT.

V and J are TRBV7-9 and TRBJ1-1; 8 bases agree with TRBD1. J gave up 5 bases and V 5 bases, and 7 bases lay outside the gene matches. Germline V lookup: CDR1 SEHNR, CDR2 FQNEAQ (reference sequence). The CDR3 has 14 residues. The CDR3 protein is CASSAGQANTEAFF. The CDR3 DNA is TGTGCCAGCAGCGCGGGACAGGCGAATACTGAAGCTTTCTTT. Full variable domain (missing parts from reference TRBV7-9 and TRBJ1-1): DTGVSQNPRHKITKRGQNVTFRCDPISEHNRLYWYRQTLGQGPEFLTYFQNEAQLEKSRLLSDRFSAERPKGSFSTLEIQRTEQGDSAMYLCASSAGQANTEAFFGQGTRLTVV.

This clone was seen once. CDR3 sequence (DNA): TGTGCCAGTAACGCCCGGACGGGACTGCTTGGCTACACCTTC. Its translation is CASNARTGLLGYTF. The J gene is TRBJ1-2, the V gene TRBV19; D perhaps matches TRBD1 (5 bases). This CDR3 is 14 amino acids long. Looked up from germline, CDR1 is LNHDA and CDR2 is SQIVND (reference sequence). Between the trimmed V and J ends, which lost 7 bases and 7 bases, there was a span of 19 bases.

This chain uses TRBV15 with TRBJ1-5; 8 nucleotides agree with TRBD1. Unmatched junction bases numbered 10, after V lost 7 bases and J lost 5 bases. The CDR3 length is 15 residues. Germline lookup yields CDR1 LNHNV and CDR2 YYDKDF (reference sequence). The chain's CDR3 is CATNKDREGHQPQHF. CDR3 DNA sequence: TGTGCCACCAACAAGGACAGGGAGGGACATCAGCCCCAGCATTTT.

The rearrangement uses TRBV29-1 and TRBJ1-5; D unclear. The germline V gene encodes CDR1 SQVTM and CDR2 ANQGSEA. This CDR3 is built from 13 residues. V lost 5 bases to trimming and J lost 0 bases, with 8 bases between them. This CDR3 reads CSVRFHSNQPQHF. CDR3 sequence (DNA): TGCAGCGTTCGTTTCCATAGCAATCAGCCCCAGCATTTT.

The V gene is TRBV6-1, the J gene TRBJ1-4; no clear D. V dropped 1 base and J dropped 8 bases, with 14 bases sitting between them. The CDR3 has 15 amino acids. The germline CDR1 and CDR2 sequences are MNHNS and SASEGT. CDR3 sequence reads: CASSEGFGAGEKLFF. The CDR3 bases are TGTGCCAGCAGTGAAGGGTTTGGAGCCGGGGAAAAACTGTTTTTT.

This clone was recorded at least ten times. Different DNA sequences within this sample yield the same CDR3. The chain joins TRBV7-2 to TRBJ2-7; D not resolved. With 4 bases removed from V and 3 bases from J, the gap between germline ends came to 4 bases. The germline V gene encodes CDR1 SGHTA and CDR2 FQGNSA. CDR3 length: 11 residues. As DNA, the CDR3 is TGTGCCAGCAGCTCGCTCTACGAGCAGTACTTC. Translation gives CASSSLYEQYF.

The chain is built from TRBV29-1 and TRBJ1-2; D unclear. The germline gives CDR1 SQVTM, CDR2 ANQGSEA. V lost 4 bases, J lost 4 bases, and 10 bases lay in between. The CDR3 extends over 12 amino acids. CDR3 bases: TGCAGCGTTGTGCTTGAAGGCTATGGCTACACCTTC. Its protein is CSVVLEGYGYTF.

This clone occurred a few times. The chain combines TRBV30 with TRBJ1-4, with unresolved D. The CDR3 extends over 13 amino acids. CDR1 is GTSNPN and CDR2 is SVGIG in the germline V gene (reference sequence). The V end was cut by 2 bases, the J end by 7 bases, with 11 bases between. Written as DNA, the CDR3 is TGTGCCTGGAGTTCGGAAGGAGGTGAAAAACTGTTTTTT. Translation: CAWSSEGGEKLFF.